This T cell receptor (beta chain) is drawn from a study of a mutant IDH1 vaccine in newly diagnosed glioma. The V end was cut by 0 bases, the J end by 5 bases, with 10 bases between. CDR1 and CDR2 (germline): KGHSH, LQKENI. The CDR3 loop spans 15 amino acids. Stated time point: week 47, end of study. In the vaccine, a single dose held 300 ug of the mutant IDH1 20-mer peptide, along with topical imiquimod. Method: immunoSEQ multiplex PCR; TCRdb's copy keeps in-frame clones and lacks some. In the table there are some 60,000 clones, under 85% of which are singletons. In its sample, this clone was seen a few times. Its target is not known.

The TCR sequence derives from a woman between 45 and 60 years old with glioma. The sequences come from PBMCs, collected from a glioma patient whose treatment included an IDH1 peptide vaccine. The gene calls are TRBV18 and TRBJ2-2, with D tentatively TRBD1 or TRBD2 (5 bases each). The CDR3 sequence is CASSPPVGETGELFF. CDR3 nucleotide sequence: TGTGCCAGCTCACCACCGGTGGGGGAGACCGGGGAGCTGTTTTTT.